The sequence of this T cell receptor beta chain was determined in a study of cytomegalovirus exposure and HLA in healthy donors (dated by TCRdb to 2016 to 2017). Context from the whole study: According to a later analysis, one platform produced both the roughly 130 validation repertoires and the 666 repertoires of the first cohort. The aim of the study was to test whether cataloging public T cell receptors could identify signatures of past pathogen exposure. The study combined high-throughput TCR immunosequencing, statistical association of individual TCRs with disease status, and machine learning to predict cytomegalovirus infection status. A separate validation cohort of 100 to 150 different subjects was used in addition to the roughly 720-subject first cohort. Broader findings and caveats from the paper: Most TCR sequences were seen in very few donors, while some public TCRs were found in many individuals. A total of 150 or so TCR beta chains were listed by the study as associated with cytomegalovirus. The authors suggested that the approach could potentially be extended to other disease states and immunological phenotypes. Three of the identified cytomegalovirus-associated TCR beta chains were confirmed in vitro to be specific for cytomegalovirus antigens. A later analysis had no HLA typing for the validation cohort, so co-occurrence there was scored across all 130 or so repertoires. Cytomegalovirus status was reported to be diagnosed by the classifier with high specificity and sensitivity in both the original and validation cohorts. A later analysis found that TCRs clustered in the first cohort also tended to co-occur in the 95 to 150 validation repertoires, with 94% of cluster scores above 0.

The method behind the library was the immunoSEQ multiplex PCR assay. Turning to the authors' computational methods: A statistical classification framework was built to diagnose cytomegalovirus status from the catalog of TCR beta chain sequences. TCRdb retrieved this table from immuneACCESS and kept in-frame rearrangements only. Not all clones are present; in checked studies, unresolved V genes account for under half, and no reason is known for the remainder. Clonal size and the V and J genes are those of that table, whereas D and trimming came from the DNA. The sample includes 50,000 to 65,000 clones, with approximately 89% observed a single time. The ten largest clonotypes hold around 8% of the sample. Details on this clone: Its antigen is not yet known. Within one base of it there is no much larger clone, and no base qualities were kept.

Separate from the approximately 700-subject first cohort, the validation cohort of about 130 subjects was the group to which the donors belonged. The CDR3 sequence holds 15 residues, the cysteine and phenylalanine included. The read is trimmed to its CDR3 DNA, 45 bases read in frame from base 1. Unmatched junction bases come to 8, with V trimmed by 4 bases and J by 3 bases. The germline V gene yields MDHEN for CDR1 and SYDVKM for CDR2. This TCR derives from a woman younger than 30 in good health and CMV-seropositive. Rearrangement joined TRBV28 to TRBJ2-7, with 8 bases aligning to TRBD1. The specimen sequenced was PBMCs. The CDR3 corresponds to CASSSPPGQVYEQYF. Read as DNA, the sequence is TGTGCCAGCAGTTCGCCCCCGGGACAGGTCTACGAGCAGTACTTC. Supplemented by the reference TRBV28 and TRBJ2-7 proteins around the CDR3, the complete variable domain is DVKVTQSSRYLVKRTGEKVFLECVQDMDHENMFWYRQDPGLGLRLIYFSYDVKMKEKGDIPEGYSVSREKKERFSLILESASTNQTSMYLCASSSPPGQVYEQYFGPGTRLTVT.